Below are 9 T cell receptor beta chains sequenced from a single sample in a study of T cells in Graves' hyperthyroidism and ophthalmopathy (dated by TCRdb to 2018 to 2020). The library came from multiplex PCR. Sequencer: Illumina HiSeq 2000. The TCR beta CDR3 regions were amplified from the RNA transcripts. The first round of RT-PCR for the TCR CDR3 was performed with the HTBI primer set and the Qiagen OneStep RT-PCR kit. The public reads were run again by TCRdb, first through fastp at Q25 and then through MiXCR, and only productive beta chains were kept. Rows are combined by CDR3 protein, so each entry shows the most common genes and DNA. This sample is represented by a few hundred thousand distinct CDR3 sequences; 15% to 18% of them were singletons. The ten largest make up about 7% of the sample. Sequenced material: blood. These receptors all come from a woman in her twenties or thirties with Graves' hyperthyroidism.

V gene TRBV5-1 combines with J gene TRBJ1-4; tentative D call: TRBD1 (5 bases). Germline V gene lookup returns CDR1 SGHRS and CDR2 YFSETQ. V lost 1 base and J 4 bases, leaving 8 bases between the germline ends. CDR3 length equals 14 residues. The CDR3 DNA sequence: TGCGCCAGCAGCTTGTGGGACCTTAATGAAAAACTGTTTTTT. This encodes CASSLWDLNEKLFF.

This clonotype was counted many times. This chain uses TRBV6-1 with TRBJ2-1; 9 bases agree with TRBD2. The CDR3 has 14 amino acids. CDR1 MNHNS and CDR2 SASEGT come from the germline V gene. V dropped 7 bases and J dropped 3; count of bases not matched to a gene: 4. DNA for the CDR3: TGTGCCAGCACCGCTAGCGGGATCTACAATGAGCAGTTCTTC. As protein: CASTASGIYNEQFF.

In this sample, this clonotype turned up many times. The chain links TRBV6-6 to TRBJ1-6; a possible D gene is TRBD1 (6 bases). Germline values: CDR1 MNHNY, CDR2 SVGAGI (reference sequence). This CDR3 is built from 16 residues. Trimming left V 0 bases short and J 7 bases short, with 13 bases between. The CDR3 loop is CASSYSTRGRNSPLHF. DNA of the CDR3: TGTGCCAGCAGTTACTCGACCAGGGGTCGGAATTCACCCCTCCACTTT.

This clonotype showed up many times. V and J are TRBV30 and TRBJ2-5; D remains ambiguous. Germline V CDR1 and CDR2: GTSNPN, SVGIG (reference sequence). The CDR3 is 10 amino acids. Trimming left V 3 bases short and J 4 bases short, with 3 bases between. The CDR3 bases are TGTGCCTGGAGCGGAGAGACCCAGTACTTC. Translation gives CAWSGETQYF.

This clonotype was seen repeatedly, ten times or more. The V call is TRBV5-1, the J call TRBJ2-3; weak D call: TRBD2 (5 bases). The germline V gene encodes CDR1 SGHRS and CDR2 YFSETQ. Trimming left V 4 bases short and J 2 bases short, with 14 bases between. This CDR3 is 15 amino acids long. The chain's CDR3 is CASSIGTDSTDTQYF. The CDR3 DNA is TGCGCCAGCAGCATAGGTACGGACTCCACAGATACGCAGTATTTT.

This clonotype was seen at least ten times. The J gene is TRBJ1-2, the V gene TRBV2, with no clear D. The CDR3 is made up of 15 amino acids. Trimming stripped 0 bases from V and 0 bases from J, with 8 bases between. Germline V gene data show CDR1 as SNHLY and CDR2 as FYNNEI. The CDR3 DNA sequence: TGTGCCAGCAGTGAAGCGCTACAATCTAACTATGGCTACACCTTC. Its translation is CASSEALQSNYGYTF.

This clonotype was seen many times. The genes are TRBV5-1 and TRBJ2-7, with TRBD1 matching over 9 bases. The CDR3 runs to 13 residues. V lost 3 bases to trimming and J lost 3 bases; unmatched junction nucleotides: 1. Germline CDR1 reads SGHRS; CDR2 reads YFSETQ. This chain's CDR3 is CASSWDRDYEQYF. CDR3 in DNA: TGCGCCAGCAGCTGGGACAGGGACTACGAGCAGTACTTC.

This clonotype was seen a handful of times. The chain uses TRBV10-3 and TRBJ2-2; TRBD1 agrees at 8 bases. Germline V gene lookup returns CDR1 ENHRY and CDR2 SYGVKD. Germline trimming cut 7 bases from V and 1 base from J; bases unmatched to any gene: 11. The CDR3 sequence is 17 residues long. CDR3 in amino acids: CAINFRGGQGNTGELFF. CDR3 nucleotide sequence: TGTGCCATCAATTTCCGGGGAGGACAGGGGAACACCGGGGAGCTGTTTTTT.

Many counts were recorded for this clonotype. The rearrangement uses TRBV30 and TRBJ1-2, with no clear D. Germline CDR1 GTSNPN, CDR2 SVGIG (reference sequence). With 0 bases removed from V and 1 base from J, the gap between germline ends came to 6 bases. CDR3 size: 13 residues. This CDR3 reads CAWSVESNYGYTF. The CDR3 DNA reads TGTGCCTGGAGTGTAGAGAGTAACTATGGCTACACCTTC.